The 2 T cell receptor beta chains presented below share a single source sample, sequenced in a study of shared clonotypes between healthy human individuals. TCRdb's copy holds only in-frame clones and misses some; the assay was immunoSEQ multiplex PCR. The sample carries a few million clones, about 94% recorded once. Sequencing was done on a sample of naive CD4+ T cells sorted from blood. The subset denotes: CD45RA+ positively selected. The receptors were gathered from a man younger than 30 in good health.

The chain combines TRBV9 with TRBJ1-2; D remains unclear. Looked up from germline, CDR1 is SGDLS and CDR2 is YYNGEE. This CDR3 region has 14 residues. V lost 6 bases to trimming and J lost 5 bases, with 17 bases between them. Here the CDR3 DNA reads TGTGCCAGCACCCTTTTGAGGGTGGAGTATGGCTACACCTTC. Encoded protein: CASTLLRVEYGYTF. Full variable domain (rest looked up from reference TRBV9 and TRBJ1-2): DSGVTQTPKHLITATGQRVTLRCSPRSGDLSVYWYQQSLDQGLQFLIQYYNGEERAKGNILERFSAQQFPDLHSELNLSSLELGDSALYFCASTLLRVEYGYTFGSGTRLTVV.

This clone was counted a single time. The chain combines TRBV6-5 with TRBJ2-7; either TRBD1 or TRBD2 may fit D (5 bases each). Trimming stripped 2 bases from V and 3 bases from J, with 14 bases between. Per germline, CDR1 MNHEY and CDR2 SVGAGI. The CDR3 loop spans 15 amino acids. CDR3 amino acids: CASSYQWDGYYEQYF. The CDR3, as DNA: TGTGCCAGCAGTTACCAATGGGACGGGTACTACGAGCAGTACTTC.